Listed here are 20 T cell receptor beta chains from one sample, sequenced in a study of T cell responses to AZD1222 COVID-19 vaccine. Here immunoSEQ multiplex PCR was the method, and the copy in TCRdb shows in-frame clones only, minus some. The table has about 54,000 clones, about 90% seen once; the top ten hold around 2%. Material: peripheral blood, obtained on day 0 of AZD1222 vaccination. Receptors originate from an adult in good health.

The chain carries TRBV28 and TRBJ1-2; D remains ambiguous. Germline V gene data show CDR1 as MDHEN and CDR2 as SYDVKM. V was clipped by 4 bases and J by 0 bases, with 0 bases between them. The CDR3 covers 11 residues. The CDR3 nucleotides read TGTGCCAGCAGTTCTAACTATGGCTACACCTTC. Amino acid sequence: CASSSNYGYTF.

J is TRBJ2-5 and V is TRBV5-1; a weak D match, TRBD2 (5 bases). Germline CDR1 reads SGHRS; CDR2 reads YFSETQ. V lost 2 bases and J 1 base, leaving 6 bases between the germline ends. CDR3 length: 13 amino acids. CDR3 region: CASSFGLQETQYF. In DNA form, the CDR3 reads TGCGCCAGCAGCTTCGGACTCCAAGAGACCCAGTACTTC.

This chain joins TRBV7-8 and TRBJ2-7; no clear D gene. This CDR3 region has 14 residues. Germline CDR1 SGHVS, CDR2 FQNEAQ. V dropped 7 bases and J dropped 1 base, with 14 bases sitting between them. The CDR3 sequence: CASNPLTRSYEQYF. The CDR3 DNA reads as TGTGCCAGCAACCCACTGACACGTTCCTACGAGCAGTACTTC.

V is TRBV13 and J is TRBJ2-7, with 8 bases lining up with TRBD1. Per the germline V gene, CDR1 is PRHDT and CDR2 is FYEKMQ (reference sequence). This CDR3 comprises 16 residues. V was pared by 4 bases and J by 2 bases, with 10 bases of the junction left unmatched. CDR3 residues: CASSSSRDRTTYEQYF. The CDR3 DNA follows: TGTGCCAGCAGCTCCTCCAGGGACAGGACAACCTACGAGCAGTACTTC.

The chain has TRBV7-3 and TRBJ2-1, with 7 bases matching TRBD2. Germline V gene sequence: CDR1 SGHTA, CDR2 FQGTGA. The CDR3 covers 14 residues. With V trimmed by 4 bases and J by 9 bases, 9 bases remained unmatched. The CDR3 sequence is CASSSGLGRSEQFF. CDR3 sequence (DNA): TGTGCCAGCAGCTCTGGACTAGGGAGGAGTGAGCAGTTCTTC. Based on the CDR3 plus reference TRBV7-3 and TRBJ2-1, the full variable domain is GAGVSQTPSNKVTEKGKYVELRCDPISGHTALYWYRQSLGQGPEFLIYFQGTGAADDSGLPNDRFFAVRPEGSVSTLKIQRTERGDSAVYLCASSSGLGRSEQFFGPGTRLTVL.

The rearrangement joins TRBV7-8 to TRBJ2-1; D remains ambiguous. This CDR3 spans 15 amino acids. Germline loops: CDR1 SGHVS, CDR2 FQNEAQ. The V end was cut by 1 base, the J end by 3 bases, with 10 bases between. CDR3 protein: CASSLEQGYYNEQFF. The CDR3 DNA reads TGTGCCAGCAGCTTAGAACAAGGCTACTACAATGAGCAGTTCTTC.

The chain recombines TRBV28 with TRBJ2-2; 7 bases agree with TRBD1. The ends lost 6 bases at V and 2 bases at J; junction bases unmatched: 6. Germline V lookup: CDR1 MDHEN, CDR2 SYDVKM. The CDR3 covers 15 residues. The CDR3 protein is CASSLTGSNTGELFF. The CDR3 DNA reads as TGTGCCAGCAGCTTGACAGGGTCCAACACCGGGGAGCTGTTTTTT.

V is TRBV6-4 and J is TRBJ1-6; 7 bases align to TRBD1. The germline gives CDR1 MRHNA, CDR2 SNTAGT. V lost 7 bases and J lost 9; bases outside the gene matches: 3. The CDR3 is 12 residues long. CDR3 DNA sequence: TGTGCCAGCATCCGGACAGGTTCACCCCTCCACTTT. It translates to CASIRTGSPLHF.

The rearrangement links TRBV7-9 to TRBJ1-1, with D uncertain. This CDR3 comprises 13 residues. Germline V CDR1 and CDR2: SEHNR, FQNEAQ (reference sequence). V dropped 3 bases and J dropped 1 base, with 6 bases sitting between them. The CDR3 region has the DNA TGTGCCAGCAGCTTTGAGCAGAACACTGAAGCTTTCTTT. Its translation is CASSFEQNTEAFF.

The chain links TRBV5-1 to TRBJ2-7; D possibly corresponds to TRBD1 (5 bases). Looked up from germline, CDR1 is SGHRS and CDR2 is YFSETQ. The CDR3 has 13 residues. V was pared by 4 bases and J by 6 bases, with 14 bases between. CDR3 sequence (DNA): TGCGCCAGCAGCCCATCGACAGCATCCGAGCAGTACTTC. It encodes CASSPSTASEQYF.

The chain links TRBV27 to TRBJ1-5; no clear D. V was clipped by 6 bases and J by 0 bases, with 6 bases between them. This CDR3 region has 13 residues. Germline V CDR1 and CDR2: MNHEY, SMNVEV (reference sequence). CDR3 in DNA: TGTGCCAGCAGGAAGTATAGCAATCAGCCCCAGCATTTT. Translation gives CASRKYSNQPQHF.

The chain employs TRBV15 and TRBJ2-5; 10 positions agree with TRBD1. The germline gives CDR1 LNHNV, CDR2 YYDKDF (reference sequence). V was pared by 3 bases and J by 10 bases, with 5 bases of the junction left unmatched. This CDR3 comprises 13 residues. CDR3 in amino acids: CATSRGQGTVQYF. CDR3 bases: TGTGCCACCAGCAGGGGACAGGGGACGGTCCAGTACTTC. Looking up the rest from reference TRBV15 and TRBJ2-5 gives the full variable domain: DAMVIQNPRYQVTQFGKPVTLSCSQTLNHNVMYWYQQKSSQAPKLLFHYYDKDFNNEADTPDNFQSRRPNTSFCFLDIRSPGLGDTAMYLCATSRGQGTVQYFGPGTRLLVL.

This clone has more than one count but fewer than ten. This sequence joins TRBV12-5 and TRBJ2-2; 8 nucleotides align to TRBD1. The CDR3 runs to 16 residues. V dropped 1 base and J dropped 4; count of bases not matched to a gene: 5. Germline V lookup: CDR1 LGHNT, CDR2 FRNRAP. DNA of the CDR3: TGTGCTAGTGGTTTGGGGACAGGGACCGTCACCGGGGAGCTGTTTTTT. It specifies CASGLGTGTVTGELFF.

The genes are TRBV10-3 and TRBJ1-2; TRBD1 matches at 10 bases. CDR1 is ENHRY, CDR2 SYGVKD, per germline. V lost 6 bases and J lost 2; bases outside the gene matches: 3. The CDR3 runs to 14 residues. The CDR3 DNA is TGTGCCATCAGCCGACAGGGGGCGAACTATGGCTACACCTTC. Its translation is CAISRQGANYGYTF.

The chain uses TRBV27 and TRBJ1-5; D remains ambiguous. This CDR3 has 12 residues. The V gene lost 3 bases and the J gene lost 6 bases, with 6 bases spanning the gap. Germline V gene data show CDR1 as MNHEY and CDR2 as SMNVEV (reference sequence). For the CDR3, the DNA is TGTGCCAGCAGTTTTATGGGTCAGCCCCAGCATTTT. This translates into CASSFMGQPQHF.

J is TRBJ2-5 and V is TRBV7-9, with 10 bases aligning to TRBD2. Germline loops: CDR1 SEHNR, CDR2 FQNEAQ (reference sequence). V lost 4 bases and J lost 3; bases outside the gene matches: 2. The CDR3 has 14 amino acids. The CDR3 protein is CASSSLAGEETQYF. The CDR3 DNA reads as TGTGCCAGCAGCTCCCTAGCGGGAGAAGAGACCCAGTACTTC.

V gene TRBV3-1 (or the pseudogene TRBV3-2) combines with J gene TRBJ2-1; TRBD2 matches at 10 bases. The CDR3 covers 20 residues. Looked up from germline, CDR1 is LGHDT and CDR2 is YNNKEL (reference sequence). Unmatched junction bases numbered 15, after V lost 0 bases and J lost 4 bases. In DNA form, the CDR3 reads TGTGCCAGCAGCCAAGAAAGGCTAGCGGGAGCCCAAACCTTTTACAATGAGCAGTTCTTC. Translation gives CASSQERLAGAQTFYNEQFF.

V usage is TRBV28 and J usage is TRBJ1-5, with D perhaps matching TRBD1 (6 bases). The germline V gene has CDR1 MDHEN and CDR2 SYDVKM. CDR3 length: 16 amino acids. V was shortened by 1 base and J by 3 bases, with 13 bases between the two germline ends. For the CDR3, the DNA is TGTGCCAGCAGTTTATCAAGGGGGGCCCTCAATCAGCCCCAGCATTTT. Translated: CASSLSRGALNQPQHF. Complete variable domain (other parts from reference TRBV28 and TRBJ1-5): DVKVTQSSRYLVKRTGEKVFLECVQDMDHENMFWYRQDPGLGLRLIYFSYDVKMKEKGDIPEGYSVSREKKERFSLILESASTNQTSMYLCASSLSRGALNQPQHFGDGTRLSIL.

V gene TRBV19 combines with J gene TRBJ2-1; a possible D gene is TRBD1 (6 bases). The CDR3 loop spans 14 amino acids. Germline V lookup: CDR1 LNHDA, CDR2 SQIVND (reference sequence). V shed 2 bases and J shed 8 bases, with 13 bases lying between them. The CDR3 region is CASSILQGRDEQFF. The CDR3 region has the DNA TGTGCCAGTAGTATATTACAGGGTCGGGATGAGCAGTTCTTC.

The chain links TRBV19 to TRBJ2-1; 8 nucleotides agree with TRBD2. Trimming at V came to 3 bases and at J to 10 bases, leaving 17 bases not matched to a gene. Germline V gene lookup returns CDR1 LNHDA and CDR2 SQIVND (reference sequence). The CDR3 covers 17 residues. The CDR3 region has the DNA TGTGCCAGTAGTATCCTTCCCCGAGCGGGAGCGCGGGGGGAGCAGTTCTTC. Translated: CASSILPRAGARGEQFF.